Sequencing of this T cell receptor (beta chain) was carried out in a study of human T cells and chemical hapten exposure. Germline V CDR1 and CDR2: DFQATT, SNEGSKA (reference sequence). Trimming took off 2 bases at V and 0 bases at J, with 11 bases between the two ends. This CDR3 has 14 amino acids. Study-wide results and limits: Expanded TCR counts at PT1 went up together with patch test score, a positive correlation.

TCRdb re-analysed the RACE reads in MiXCR, keeping a single row per CDR3 protein. The data hold under 90,000 distinct CDR3 sequences, with 8% to 10% observed a single time. Specified time point: pre-sensitization, week 0. Treatment reported: therapeutic diphenylcyclopropenone sensitization with weekly scalp DPC. On this clonotype itself: Its matching antigen is unknown.

The clonotype was recovered from a woman aged 40 to 49 with alopecia areata. Some clones in this sample may be carry-over from other donors' samples. V and J are TRBV20-1 and TRBJ2-7, with D perhaps matching TRBD2 (5 bases). The sequences come from whole blood, collected in connection with sensitization to the hapten diphenylcyclopropenone (DPC). CDR3 DNA sequence: TGCAGTGCTAGAACGGGGATTAGCTCCTACGAGCAGTACTTC. This codes for CSARTGISSYEQYF.